A selection of T cell receptor beta chains follows, all from one sample in a study of blood T cell repertoires in COVID-19. The assay was immunoSEQ multiplex PCR, and TCRdb's table has in-frame clones only and misses some. The profile covers around 25,000 clones, with roughly 88% appearing a single time and roughly 8.4% taken by the ten largest. Input material: peripheral blood. The source is a woman between 50 and 59 years old with active COVID-19. The CDR3 runs from the conserved cysteine through the conserved F or W. Each record gives: J gene, CDR3 length, D gene, V gene, clone size, CDR3 protein, CDR3 DNA. The D gene is left open where the match is weak. Some rows have no size entry. The others give once, few or many, or a class for an expanded clone.

>TRBJ1-1|15|NA|TRBV28|NA
CASSPIWTANTEAFF
TGTGCCAGCAGTCCTATATGGACAGCGAACACTGAAGCTTTCTTT
>TRBJ2-1|15|NA|TRBV3-1/TRBV3-2|once
CASSPQDYLRDEQFF
TGTGCCAGCAGCCCCCAGGACTATCTTCGGGATGAGCAGTTCTTC
>TRBJ2-7|12|TRBD2|TRBV29-1|NA
CSATSGRREQYF
TGCAGCGCCACTAGCGGGAGGCGGGAGCAGTACTTC
>TRBJ2-2|13|NA|TRBV4-1|few
CASSQGLAGELFF
TGCGCCAGCAGCCAAGGTTTAGCCGGGGAGCTGTTTTTT
>TRBJ2-7|14|NA|TRBV9|once
CASSPGQGTYEQYF
TGTGCCAGCAGCCCCGGGCAGGGGACCTACGAGCAGTACTTC
>TRBJ2-7|10|NA|TRBV21-1|NA
CASSRQGHYF
TGTGCCAGCAGTCGACAGGGGCATTACTTC
>TRBJ2-6|17|TRBD1|TRBV4-1|NA
CASSRGTGGGGANVLTF
TGCGCCAGCAGCCGCGGGACAGGGGGCGGTGGGGCCAACGTCCTGACTTTC
>TRBJ1-1|12|NA|TRBV19|NA
CASSIRGYEAFF
TGTGCCAGTAGTATACGGGGGTATGAAGCTTTCTTT
>TRBJ1-4|14|NA|TRBV2|NA
CATGSSDPNEKLFF
TGTGCCACAGGGTCGTCAGACCCTAATGAAAAACTGTTTTTT
>TRBJ2-1|14|TRBD2|TRBV10-3|NA
CATAVAGGHNEQFF
TGTGCCACCGCGGTGGCGGGAGGGCACAATGAGCAGTTCTTC
>TRBJ1-2|15|TRBD1|TRBV15|NA
CATSRGSGTDYGYTF
TGTGCCACCAGCAGAGGCTCCGGGACAGACTATGGCTACACCTTC
>TRBJ1-4|14|TRBD1|TRBV9|NA
CASSPGGMGEKLFF
TGTGCCAGCAGCCCAGGGGGTATGGGTGAAAAACTGTTTTTT
>TRBJ2-2|17|TRBD1|TRBV28|NA
CASTPLGQGTNTGELFF
TGTGCCAGCACCCCTCTTGGACAGGGTACGAACACCGGGGAGCTGTTTTTT
>TRBJ2-1|15|TRBD2|TRBV11-3|NA
CASSPGLAGGNEQFF
TGTGCCAGCAGCCCCGGACTAGCGGGAGGGAATGAGCAGTTCTTC
>TRBJ2-2|14|NA|TRBV21-1|NA
CASSKGGVTGELFF
TGTGCCAGCAGCAAAGGGGGGGTTACCGGGGAGCTGTTTTTT
>TRBJ2-7|15|NA|TRBV7-9|NA
CASSPGGWGSYEQYF
TGTGCCAGCAGCCCCGGGGGTTGGGGATCTTACGAGCAGTACTTC
>TRBJ2-1|14|NA|TRBV4-1|NA
CASSQDPNYNEQFF
TGCGCCAGCAGCCAAGATCCCAACTACAATGAGCAGTTCTTC
>TRBJ2-3|13|TRBD2|TRBV18|NA
CASSAGGTDTQYF
TGTGCCAGCTCGGCGGGGGGCACAGATACGCAGTATTTT
>TRBJ1-1|14|NA|TRBV14|NA
CASSLLGQGAEAFF
TGTGCCAGCAGCCTTTTGGGGCAGGGCGCTGAAGCTTTCTTT
>TRBJ2-2|14|NA|TRBV3-1/TRBV3-2|NA
CASSRLRGSGELFF
TGTGCCAGCAGCCGGTTACGGGGGTCCGGGGAGCTGTTTTTT
>TRBJ2-1|15|TRBD2|TRBV6-5|NA
CASSLPGRAYNEQFF
TGTGCCAGCAGTTTACCCGGGAGGGCCTACAATGAGCAGTTCTTC
>TRBJ1-2|13|TRBD1|TRBV19|NA
CATSGQGDYGYTF
TGTGCCACCTCGGGACAGGGGGACTATGGCTACACCTTC
>TRBJ2-7|13|NA|TRBV9|NA
CASSVDGTYEQYF
TGTGCCAGCAGCGTAGACGGGACCTACGAGCAGTACTTC
>TRBJ1-4|16|TRBD1|TRBV28|NA
CASRSGQGAPNEKLFF
TGTGCCAGCAGATCGGGACAGGGGGCACCCAATGAAAAACTGTTTTTT
>TRBJ2-7|14|TRBD2|TRBV2|NA
CASSRTSGRTEQYF
TGTGCCAGCAGTCGGACTAGCGGGAGGACCGAGCAGTACTTC
>TRBJ1-4|12|NA|TRBV6-5|NA
CASTPSGEKLFF
TGTGCCAGCACTCCGTCGGGTGAAAAACTGTTTTTT